Following are 21 T cell receptor beta chains from one sample sequenced in a study of blood T cell repertoires in COVID-19. The method was immunoSEQ multiplex PCR; TCRdb's version includes in-frame clones alone and lacks a portion of them. The repertoire consists of roughly 68,000 clones, with 88% occurring once and the leading ten covering over 25%. Sequences were obtained from peripheral blood. These receptors were taken from a man aged 45-65 years with acute or convalescent COVID-19.

The rearrangement links TRBV5-1 to TRBJ2-7; 10 nucleotides line up with TRBD1. The V segment lost 4 bases and the J segment 2 bases; nucleotides outside the gene matches: 15. CDR1 SGHRS and CDR2 YFSETQ come from the germline V gene. The CDR3 is 18 amino acids. CDR3 in amino acids: CASSVSGQGSTITYEQYF. The CDR3 bases are TGCGCCAGCAGCGTTTCGGGACAGGGGTCGACCATTACCTACGAGCAGTACTTC.

This clone was detected only once. Germline and junction disagree at one end, which may indicate a read error. The chain uses TRBV7-7 and TRBJ2-1, with TRBD2 matching 12 bases. There are 16 residues in the CDR3. Germline V lookup: CDR1 SSHAT, CDR2 FNYEAQ (reference sequence). The CDR3 sequence is CASSRDTSGGSNEQFF. In nucleotides, the CDR3 is TGTGCTAGCAGCAGAGATACTAGCGGGGGGAGCAATGAGCAGTTCTTC.

This clone has more than one count but fewer than ten. The chain uses TRBV18 and TRBJ1-1, with D possibly being TRBD1 (6 bases). This CDR3 is 14 amino acids long. Germline CDR1 is KGHSH and CDR2 is LQKENI. Trimming took 6 bases from V and 1 from J, leaving 12 bases between them. In nucleotides, the CDR3 is TGTGCCAGCTCGCCCGGGACAACGAACACTGAAGCTTTCTTT. As protein: CASSPGTTNTEAFF.

The V gene is TRBV19, the J gene TRBJ2-1; 7 nucleotides line up with TRBD1. CDR3 length: 13 amino acids. Germline V gene data show CDR1 as LNHDA and CDR2 as SQIVND (reference sequence). After removal of 8 bases from V and 9 bases from J, the junction contained 10 bases not matched to a gene. CDR3 in amino acids: CASEGQTVGEQFF. The CDR3 DNA reads TGTGCCAGTGAGGGACAGACCGTGGGTGAGCAGTTCTTC.

The chain recombines TRBV28 with TRBJ2-7; TRBD1 might be the D (5 bases). V gave up 5 bases and J gave up 0 bases, with 17 bases separating them. The CDR3 has 16 residues. In germline, CDR1 is MDHEN, CDR2 SYDVKM. CDR3 nucleotide sequence: TGTGCCAGCAGTCCTGGGGCGGCCCCTTTCTCCTACGAGCAGTACTTC. Translation: CASSPGAAPFSYEQYF.

The sample holds one count of this clone. The rearrangement uses TRBV7-9 and TRBJ2-2; TRBD1 is a possible D gene (5 bases). CDR3 length: 13 residues. V shed 4 bases and J shed 3 bases, with 6 bases lying between them. CDR1 is SEHNR and CDR2 is FQNEAQ in the germline V gene (reference sequence). CDR3 DNA: TGTGCCAGCAGCTCAGGGCACACCGGGGAGCTGTTTTTT. The encoded protein is CASSSGHTGELFF.

The V gene is TRBV9, the J gene TRBJ2-3; the D is unclear. The CDR3 is made up of 14 amino acids. Trimming cost V 0 bases and J 0 bases, with 5 bases left between them. Germline loops: CDR1 SGDLS, CDR2 YYNGEE. The CDR3: CASSVATSTDTQYF. The CDR3 DNA follows: TGTGCCAGCAGCGTAGCCACTAGCACAGATACGCAGTATTTT. Together with reference TRBV9 and TRBJ2-3, the CDR3 gives the full variable domain: DSGVTQTPKHLITATGQRVTLRCSPRSGDLSVYWYQQSLDQGLQFLIQYYNGEERAKGNILERFSAQQFPDLHSELNLSSLELGDSALYFCASSVATSTDTQYFGPGTRLTVL.

This clone appeared once. The V call is TRBV6-5, the J call TRBJ2-5; D not resolved. In germline, CDR1 is MNHEY, CDR2 SVGAGI. CDR3 length: 10 amino acids. V was cut by 7 bases and J by 5 bases, with 5 bases left in between. The CDR3 loop is CASILETQYF. As DNA, the CDR3 is TGTGCCAGCATACTGGAGACCCAGTACTTC.

J is TRBJ2-1 and V is TRBV6-5, with D unresolved. Germline-derived CDR1 and CDR2 are MNHEY and SVGAGI. V was cut by 0 bases and J by 1 base, with 7 bases left in between. This CDR3 is 15 amino acids long. Here the CDR3 reads CASSYSLGSYNEQFF. The DNA of the CDR3 is TGTGCCAGCAGTTACTCACTCGGTTCCTACAATGAGCAGTTCTTC.

The V gene is TRBV6-5, the J gene TRBJ2-1; 12 nucleotides match TRBD1. V was pared by 7 bases and J by 8 bases, with 9 bases of the junction left unmatched. This CDR3 spans 15 amino acids. Germline lookup yields CDR1 MNHEY and CDR2 SVGAGI. The DNA for the CDR3 is TGTGCCAGCAACGAATACGGGACAGGGGGCGATGAGCAGTTCTTC. It encodes CASNEYGTGGDEQFF.

CDR3 residues: CASSVSQGPSANEKLFF. CDR3 nucleotide sequence: TGTGCCAGCAGCGTAAGTCAGGGCCCCTCTGCTAATGAAAAACTGTTTTTT. The chain employs TRBV9 and TRBJ1-4, with a tentative D call TRBD1 (5 bases). Trimming shortened V by 1 base and J by 3 bases, and 16 bases separated the two germline ends. This CDR3 contains 17 residues. Germline CDR1 SGDLS, CDR2 YYNGEE.

The chain has TRBV11-1 and TRBJ1-1; 8 nucleotides align to TRBD1. In germline, CDR1 is SGHAT, CDR2 FQDESV (reference sequence). The J segment lost 0 bases and the V segment lost 6 bases, leaving 6 bases of the junction unmatched. The CDR3 spans 15 residues. In DNA form, the CDR3 reads TGTGCCAGCAGGCGGACAGGGCTCATGAACACTGAAGCTTTCTTT. Protein product: CASRRTGLMNTEAFF.

This sequence joins TRBV4-1 and TRBJ2-3, with 13 bases identical to TRBD2. Unmatched junction bases numbered 8, after V lost 0 bases and J lost 2 bases. This CDR3 is built from 19 residues. Per the germline V gene, CDR1 is MGHRA and CDR2 is YSYEKL. Here the CDR3 reads CASSQDGLAGAADTDTQYF. The DNA for the CDR3 is TGCGCCAGCAGCCAAGATGGACTAGCGGGGGCGGCAGACACAGATACGCAGTATTTT.

The rearrangement joins TRBV27 to TRBJ2-5; weak D call: TRBD1 (6 bases). The CDR3 is 14 amino acids. Germline assignment: CDR1 MNHEY and CDR2 SMNVEV (reference sequence). The V end lost 2 bases, the J end lost 4 bases, and 11 bases lay between the germline ends. The CDR3 DNA sequence: TGTGCCAGCAGTTTAGGCAGGGGCCTAGAGACCCAGTACTTC. Translated, it gives CASSLGRGLETQYF.

V is TRBV5-1 and J is TRBJ1-1; 9 bases align to TRBD1. Germline V gene sequence: CDR1 SGHRS, CDR2 YFSETQ. There are 11 residues in the CDR3. Trimming took 7 bases from V and 6 from J; bases not matched to a gene: 1. The CDR3 spells CASGTGSEAFF. The DNA for the CDR3 is TGCGCCAGCGGGACAGGGTCTGAAGCTTTCTTT.

The CDR3 nucleotides read TGTGCCACCAGTTCCCCCCGGACAGGGGACACCGGGGAGCTGTTTTTT. Translated: CATSSPRTGDTGELFF. This rearrangement joins TRBV24-1 to TRBJ2-2; TRBD1 matches at 9 bases. Per germline, CDR1 KGHDR and CDR2 SFDVKD. Trimming cost V 6 bases and J 3 bases; bases outside gene matches: 7. The CDR3 contains 16 residues.

The chain links TRBV6-5 to TRBJ1-4, with D maybe TRBD1 (5 bases). Between the trimmed V and J ends, which lost 7 bases and 5 bases, there was a span of 17 bases. CDR1 is MNHEY, CDR2 SVGAGI, per germline. This CDR3 has 15 amino acids. The CDR3 protein is CASIKTGLMNEKLFF. CDR3 sequence (DNA): TGTGCCAGCATTAAAACGGGACTGATGAATGAAAAACTGTTTTTT.

This chain links TRBV3-1 (or the pseudogene TRBV3-2) with TRBJ2-7, with D perhaps TRBD2 (5 bases). V was cut by 4 bases and J by 3 bases, with 7 bases left in between. There are 12 residues in the CDR3. Germline V lookup: CDR1 LGHDT, CDR2 YNNKEL (reference sequence). CDR3 nucleotide sequence: TGTGCCAGCAGCCGCGGGTACTACGAGCAGTACTTC. It translates to CASSRGYYEQYF.

In this sample, this clone turned up once. V usage is TRBV5-6 and J usage is TRBJ2-1, with TRBD2 identical over 13 bases. V gave up 4 bases and J gave up 7 bases; unmatched junction bases: 5. There are 15 residues in the CDR3. Germline V lookup: CDR1 SGHDT, CDR2 YYEEEE. The DNA for the CDR3 is TGTGCCAGCAGCGTGACTAGCGGGGGGCCTAATGAGCAGTTCTTC. Residues: CASSVTSGGPNEQFF.

The rearrangement uses TRBV7-3 and TRBJ2-3, with TRBD2 identical over 10 bases. CDR1 is SGHTA, CDR2 FQGTGA, per germline. Trimming took 4 bases from V and 0 from J; bases not matched to a gene: 10. CDR3 size: 18 residues. In nucleotides, the CDR3 is TGTGCCAGCAGCTACGGCGCGGAACTAGCGGGGAGCACAGATACGCAGTATTTT. Encoded protein: CASSYGAELAGSTDTQYF.

This clone was recorded once. The V gene is TRBV7-6, the J gene TRBJ2-7; 8 bases map to TRBD1. Trimming took 1 base from V and 3 from J; bases not matched to a gene: 5. Per the germline V gene, CDR1 is SGHVS and CDR2 is FNYEAQ. This CDR3 has 15 residues. In DNA form, the CDR3 reads TGTGCCAGCAGCTTAGATGACGGACAGGGCTACGAGCAGTACTTC. It is translated as CASSLDDGQGYEQYF.